This TCR beta chain was sequenced in a study of beta chain features in type 1 diabetes. Overall study: All samples together contributed almost 110,000,000 sorted cells for examination. Study observations and caveats: High-TCR-expressing cells could be over-represented by cDNA sequencing.

This clone was counted once. No antigen is known for it. The investigators reverse transcribed all of the isolated RNA, so they sequenced expressed TCRB transcripts. The repertoire was sequenced with immunoSEQ multiplex PCR; TCRdb's copy has only in-frame clones and lacks some. The table records about 40,000 clones, roughly two thirds of them present only once. The germline gives CDR1 SQVTM, CDR2 ANQGSEA. The CDR3 has 13 residues. V lost 1 base and J lost 2, with 9 bases in between. Sequencing was done on a sample of Tregs from blood. The TCR was taken from a woman aged 25 to 39 in good health. The V and J genes are TRBV29-1 and TRBJ2-7; D possibly corresponds to TRBD2 (6 bases). Written as DNA, the CDR3 is TGCAGCGTTGAAGGACCGGGAGCCTACGAGCAGTACTTC. Protein: CSVEGPGAYEQYF.